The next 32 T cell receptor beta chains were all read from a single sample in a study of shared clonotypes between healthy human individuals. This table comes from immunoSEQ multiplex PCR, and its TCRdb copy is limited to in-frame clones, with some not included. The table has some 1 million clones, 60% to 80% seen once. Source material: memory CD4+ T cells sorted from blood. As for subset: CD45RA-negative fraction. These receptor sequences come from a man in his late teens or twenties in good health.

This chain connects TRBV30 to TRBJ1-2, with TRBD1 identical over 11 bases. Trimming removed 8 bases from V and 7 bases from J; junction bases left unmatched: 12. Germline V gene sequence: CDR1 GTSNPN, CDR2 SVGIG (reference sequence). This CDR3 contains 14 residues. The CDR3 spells CAIGTGGPLRGYTF. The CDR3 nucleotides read TGTGCCATTGGGACAGGGGGACCCCTTCGTGGCTACACCTTC.

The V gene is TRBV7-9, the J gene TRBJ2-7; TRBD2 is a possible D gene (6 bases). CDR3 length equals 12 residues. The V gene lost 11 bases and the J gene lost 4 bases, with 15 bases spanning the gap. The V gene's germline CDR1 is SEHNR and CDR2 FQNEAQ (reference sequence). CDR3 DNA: TGTGCCCAGGAGGGAGAGGGATACGAGCAGTACTTC. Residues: CAQEGEGYEQYF.

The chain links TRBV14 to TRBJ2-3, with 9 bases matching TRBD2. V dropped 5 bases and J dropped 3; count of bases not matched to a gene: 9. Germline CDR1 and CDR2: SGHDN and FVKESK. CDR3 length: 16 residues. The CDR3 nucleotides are TGTGCCAGCAGCAATATAGCGGGAGTTGGGACAGATACGCAGTATTTT. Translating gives CASSNIAGVGTDTQYF.

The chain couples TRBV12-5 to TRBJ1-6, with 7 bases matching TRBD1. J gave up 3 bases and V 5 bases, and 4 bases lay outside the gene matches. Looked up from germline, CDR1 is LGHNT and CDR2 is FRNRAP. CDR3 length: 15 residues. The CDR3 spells CASGIRQGYNSPLHF. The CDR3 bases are TGTGCTAGTGGTATTCGACAGGGCTATAATTCACCCCTCCACTTT.

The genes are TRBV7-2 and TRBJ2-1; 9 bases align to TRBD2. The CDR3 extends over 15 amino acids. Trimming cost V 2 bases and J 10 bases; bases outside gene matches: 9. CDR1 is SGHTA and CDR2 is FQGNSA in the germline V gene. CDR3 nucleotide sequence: TGTGCCAGCAGCTTATGGGCTAGCGGGGATAGGGAGCAGTTCTTC. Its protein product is CASSLWASGDREQFF.

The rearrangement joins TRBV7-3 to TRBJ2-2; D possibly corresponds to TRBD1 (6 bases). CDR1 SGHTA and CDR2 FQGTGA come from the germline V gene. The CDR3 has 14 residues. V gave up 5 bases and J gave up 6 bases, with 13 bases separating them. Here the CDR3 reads CASSPDRSAGELFF. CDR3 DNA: TGTGCCAGCAGCCCGGACAGAAGCGCCGGGGAGCTGTTTTTT.

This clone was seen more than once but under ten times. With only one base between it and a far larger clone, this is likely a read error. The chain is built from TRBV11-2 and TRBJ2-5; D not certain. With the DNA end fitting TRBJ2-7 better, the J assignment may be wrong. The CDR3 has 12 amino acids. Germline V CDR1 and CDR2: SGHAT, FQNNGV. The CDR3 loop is CASSLVGYEQYF. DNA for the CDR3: TGTGCCAGCAGCTTAGTTGGTTACGAGCAGTACTTC.

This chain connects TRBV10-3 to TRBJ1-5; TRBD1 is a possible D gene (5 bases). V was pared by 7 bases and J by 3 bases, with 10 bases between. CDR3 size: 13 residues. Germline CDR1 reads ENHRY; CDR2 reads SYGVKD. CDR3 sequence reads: CAITGDVNQPQHF. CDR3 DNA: TGTGCCATCACTGGGGACGTCAATCAGCCCCAGCATTTT.

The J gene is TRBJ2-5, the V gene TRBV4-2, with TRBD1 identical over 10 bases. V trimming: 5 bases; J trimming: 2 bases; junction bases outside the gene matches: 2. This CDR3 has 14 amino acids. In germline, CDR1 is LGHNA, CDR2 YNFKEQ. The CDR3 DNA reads TGTGCCAGCAGCAAGGACAGGGGGCAAGAGACCCAGTACTTC. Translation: CASSKDRGQETQYF.

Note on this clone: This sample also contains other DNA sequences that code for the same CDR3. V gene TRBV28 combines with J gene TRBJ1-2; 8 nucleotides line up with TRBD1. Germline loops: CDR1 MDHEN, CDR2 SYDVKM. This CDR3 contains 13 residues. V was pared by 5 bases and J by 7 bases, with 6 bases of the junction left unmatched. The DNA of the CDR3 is TGTGCCAGCAGTCCACGGACAGGGTTTGGCTACACCTTC. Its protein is CASSPRTGFGYTF.

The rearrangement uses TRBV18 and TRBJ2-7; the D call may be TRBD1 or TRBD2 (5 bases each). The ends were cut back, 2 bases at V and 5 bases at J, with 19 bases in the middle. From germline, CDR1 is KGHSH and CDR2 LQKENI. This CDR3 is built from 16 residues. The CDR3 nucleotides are TGTGCCAGCTCACCAGGAGGACAACGGGATAGGAACGAGCAGTACTTC. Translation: CASSPGGQRDRNEQYF.

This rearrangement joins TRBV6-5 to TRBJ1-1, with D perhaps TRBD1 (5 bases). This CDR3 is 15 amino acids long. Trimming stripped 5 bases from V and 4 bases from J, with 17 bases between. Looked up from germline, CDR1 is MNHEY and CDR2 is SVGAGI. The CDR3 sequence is CASSPSGREGTEAFF. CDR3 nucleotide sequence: TGTGCCAGCAGTCCTAGTGGCAGGGAGGGCACTGAAGCTTTCTTT.

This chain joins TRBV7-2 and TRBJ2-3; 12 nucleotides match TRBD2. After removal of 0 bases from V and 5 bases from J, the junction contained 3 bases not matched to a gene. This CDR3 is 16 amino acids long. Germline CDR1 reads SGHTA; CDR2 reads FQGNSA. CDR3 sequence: CASSLAGTSGLDTQYF. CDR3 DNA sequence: TGTGCCAGCAGCTTAGCCGGGACTAGCGGGCTAGATACGCAGTATTTT.

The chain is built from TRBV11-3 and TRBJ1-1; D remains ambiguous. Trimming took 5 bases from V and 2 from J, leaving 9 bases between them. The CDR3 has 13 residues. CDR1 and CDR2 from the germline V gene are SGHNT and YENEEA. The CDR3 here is CASSEQINTEAFF. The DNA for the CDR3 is TGTGCCAGCAGCGAACAAATAAACACTGAAGCTTTCTTT.

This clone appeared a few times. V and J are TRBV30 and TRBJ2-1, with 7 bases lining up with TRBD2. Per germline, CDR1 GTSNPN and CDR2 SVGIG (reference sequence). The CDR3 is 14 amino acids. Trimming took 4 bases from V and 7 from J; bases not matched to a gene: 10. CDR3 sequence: CAWKPPGTKNEQFF. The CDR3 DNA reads TGTGCCTGGAAGCCCCCCGGGACTAAAAATGAGCAGTTCTTC.

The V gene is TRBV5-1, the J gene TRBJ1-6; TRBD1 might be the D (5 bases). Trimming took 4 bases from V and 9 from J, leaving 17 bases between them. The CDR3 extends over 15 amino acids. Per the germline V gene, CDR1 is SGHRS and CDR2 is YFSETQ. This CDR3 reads CASSPLQGSSSPLHF. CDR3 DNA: TGCGCCAGCAGCCCCCTGCAGGGTTCTAGTTCACCCCTCCACTTT.

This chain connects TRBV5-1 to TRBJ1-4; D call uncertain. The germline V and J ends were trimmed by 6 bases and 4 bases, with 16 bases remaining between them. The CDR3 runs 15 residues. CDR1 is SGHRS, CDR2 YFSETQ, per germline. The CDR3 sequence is CASTSTATNNEKLFF. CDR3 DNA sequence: TGCGCCAGCACATCAACAGCAACTAATAATGAAAAACTGTTTTTT.

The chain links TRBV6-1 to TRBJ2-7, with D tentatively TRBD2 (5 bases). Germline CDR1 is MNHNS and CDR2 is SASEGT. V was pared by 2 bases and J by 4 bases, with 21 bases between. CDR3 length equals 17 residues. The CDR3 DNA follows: TGTGCCAGCAGTGAATCGCTGTCCATGGTCGGAGGTTACGAGCAGTACTTC. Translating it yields CASSESLSMVGGYEQYF.

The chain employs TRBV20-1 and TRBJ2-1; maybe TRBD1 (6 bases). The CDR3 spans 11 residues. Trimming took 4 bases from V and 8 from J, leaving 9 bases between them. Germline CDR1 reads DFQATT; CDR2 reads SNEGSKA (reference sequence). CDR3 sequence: CSANRDYEQFF. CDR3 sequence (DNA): TGCAGTGCTAACAGGGATTATGAGCAGTTCTTC.

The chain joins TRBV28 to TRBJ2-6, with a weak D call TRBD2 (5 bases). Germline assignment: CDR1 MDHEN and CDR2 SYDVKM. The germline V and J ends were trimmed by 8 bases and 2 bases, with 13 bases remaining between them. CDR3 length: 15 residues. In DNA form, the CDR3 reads TGTGCCAGCGCGAGAGGAGGCGCTGGGGCCAACGTCCTGACTTTC. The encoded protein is CASARGGAGANVLTF.

CDR3 DNA sequence: TGTGCCAGCACAGCAGGGACCGCCTACGAGCAGTACTTC. Protein product: CASTAGTAYEQYF. V is TRBV25-1 and J is TRBJ2-7, with D perhaps TRBD1 or TRBD2 (5 bases each). The CDR3 loop spans 13 amino acids. CDR1 is MGHDK and CDR2 is SYGVNS in the germline V gene. The V end lost 7 bases, the J end lost 2 bases, and 12 bases lay between the germline ends.

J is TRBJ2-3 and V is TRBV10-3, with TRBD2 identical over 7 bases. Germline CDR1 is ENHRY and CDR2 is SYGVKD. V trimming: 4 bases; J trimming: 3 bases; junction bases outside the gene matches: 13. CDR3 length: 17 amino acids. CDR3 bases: TGTGCCATCAGTGCCTTCCTTGGACTAGAAAGGACAGATACGCAGTATTTT. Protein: CAISAFLGLERTDTQYF.

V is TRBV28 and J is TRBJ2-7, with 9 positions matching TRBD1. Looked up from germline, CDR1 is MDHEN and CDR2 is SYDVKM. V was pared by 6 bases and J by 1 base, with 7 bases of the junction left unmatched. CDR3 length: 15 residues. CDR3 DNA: TGTGCCAGCAGGGGGACGGGACAGGGATCCTACGAGCAGTACTTC. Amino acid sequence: CASRGTGQGSYEQYF.

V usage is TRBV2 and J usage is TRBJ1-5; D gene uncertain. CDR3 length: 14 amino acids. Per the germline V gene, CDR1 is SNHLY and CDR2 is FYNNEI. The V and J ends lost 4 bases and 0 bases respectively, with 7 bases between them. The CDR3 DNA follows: TGTGCCAGCAGTGCACAGAATAGCAATCAGCCCCAGCATTTT. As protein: CASSAQNSNQPQHF. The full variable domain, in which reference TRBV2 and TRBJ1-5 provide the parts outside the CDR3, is EPEVTQTPSHQVTQMGQEVILRCVPISNHLYFYWYRQILGQKVEFLVSFYNNEISEKSEIFDDQFSVERPDGSNFTLKIRSTKLEDSAMYFCASSAQNSNQPQHFGDGTRLSIL.

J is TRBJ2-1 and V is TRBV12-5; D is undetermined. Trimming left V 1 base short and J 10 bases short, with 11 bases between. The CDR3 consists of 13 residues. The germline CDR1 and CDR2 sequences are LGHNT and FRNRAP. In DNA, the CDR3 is TGTGCTAGTGGTTTGGCCAATACTATAGAGCAGTTCTTC. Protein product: CASGLANTIEQFF.

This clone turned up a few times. The CDR3 loop is CASSRLAGGGDEQFF. CDR3 bases: TGTGCCAGCAGTCGACTAGCGGGAGGAGGGGATGAGCAGTTCTTC. The chain employs TRBV2 and TRBJ2-1; 13 bases align to TRBD2. The CDR3 is 15 amino acids. V lost 5 bases to trimming and J lost 8 bases; unmatched junction nucleotides: 6. Germline CDR1 and CDR2: SNHLY and FYNNEI.

The CDR3 reads CASSQGTGDGYTF. The CDR3 DNA sequence: TGCGCCAGCAGCCAAGGGACAGGGGACGGCTACACCTTC. The rearrangement links TRBV4-1 to TRBJ1-2; 9 bases map to TRBD1. CDR1 is MGHRA, CDR2 YSYEKL, per germline. The CDR3 is 13 amino acids. V gave up 1 base and J gave up 8 bases; unmatched junction bases: 2.

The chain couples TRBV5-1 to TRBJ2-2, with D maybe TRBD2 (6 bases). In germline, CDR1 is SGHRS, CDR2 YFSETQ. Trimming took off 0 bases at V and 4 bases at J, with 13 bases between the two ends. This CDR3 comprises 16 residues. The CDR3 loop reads CASSLDGGRSTGELFF. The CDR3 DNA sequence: TGCGCCAGCAGCTTGGACGGGGGTCGAAGCACCGGGGAGCTGTTTTTT.

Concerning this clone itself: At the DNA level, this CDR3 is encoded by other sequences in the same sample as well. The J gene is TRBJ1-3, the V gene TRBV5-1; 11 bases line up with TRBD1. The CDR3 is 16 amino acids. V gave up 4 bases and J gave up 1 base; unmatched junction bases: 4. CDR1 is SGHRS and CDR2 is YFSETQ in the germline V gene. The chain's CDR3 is CASSPGQGASGNTIYF. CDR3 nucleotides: TGCGCCAGCAGCCCTGGACAGGGGGCTTCTGGAAACACCATATATTTT.

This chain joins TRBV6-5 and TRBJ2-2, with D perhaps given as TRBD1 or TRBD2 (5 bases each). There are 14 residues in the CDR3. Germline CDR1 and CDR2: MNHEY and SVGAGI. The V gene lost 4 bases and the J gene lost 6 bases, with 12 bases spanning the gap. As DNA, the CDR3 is TGTGCCAGCAGTTGGAATAGGGGAGCCGGGGAGCTGTTTTTT. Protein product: CASSWNRGAGELFF.

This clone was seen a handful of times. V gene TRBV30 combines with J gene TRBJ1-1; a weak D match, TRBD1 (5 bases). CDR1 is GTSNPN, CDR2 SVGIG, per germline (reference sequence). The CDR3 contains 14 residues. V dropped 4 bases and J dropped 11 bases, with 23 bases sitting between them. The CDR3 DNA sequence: TGTGCCTGGATCCTGACAGAGCGAGGTTCCTGGGCTTTCTTT. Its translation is CAWILTERGSWAFF. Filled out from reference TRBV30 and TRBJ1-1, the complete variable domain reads SQTIHQWPATLVQPVGSPLSLECTVEGTSNPNLYWYRQAAGRGLQLLFYSVGIGQISSEVPQNLSASRPQDRQFILSSKKLLLSDSGFYLCAWILTERGSWAFFGQGTRLTVV.

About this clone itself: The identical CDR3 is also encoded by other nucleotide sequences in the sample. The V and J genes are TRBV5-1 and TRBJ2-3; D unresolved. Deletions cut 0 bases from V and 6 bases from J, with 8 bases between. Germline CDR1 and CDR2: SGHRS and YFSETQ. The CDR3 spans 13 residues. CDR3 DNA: TGCGCCAGCAGCTTGGTTCTCTCCGATACGCAGTATTTT. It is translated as CASSLVLSDTQYF.